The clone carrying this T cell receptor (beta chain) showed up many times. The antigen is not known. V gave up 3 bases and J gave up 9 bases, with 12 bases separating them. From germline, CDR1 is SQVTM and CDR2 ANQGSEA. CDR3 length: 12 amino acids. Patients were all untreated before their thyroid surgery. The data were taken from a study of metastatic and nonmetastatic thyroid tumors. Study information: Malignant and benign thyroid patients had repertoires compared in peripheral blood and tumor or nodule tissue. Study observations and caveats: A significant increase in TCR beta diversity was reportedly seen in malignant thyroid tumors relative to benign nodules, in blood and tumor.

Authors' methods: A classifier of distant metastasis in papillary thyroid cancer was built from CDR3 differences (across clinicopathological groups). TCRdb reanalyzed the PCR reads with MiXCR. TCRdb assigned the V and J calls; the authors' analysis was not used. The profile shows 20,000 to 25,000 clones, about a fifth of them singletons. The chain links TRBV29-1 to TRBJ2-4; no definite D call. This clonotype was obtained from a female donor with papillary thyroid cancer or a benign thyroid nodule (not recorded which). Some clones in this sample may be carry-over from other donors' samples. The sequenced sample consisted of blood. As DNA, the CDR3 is TGCAGCGTTGATGGGTTTTGCTGCATTCAGTACTTC. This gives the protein CSVDGFCCIQYF.